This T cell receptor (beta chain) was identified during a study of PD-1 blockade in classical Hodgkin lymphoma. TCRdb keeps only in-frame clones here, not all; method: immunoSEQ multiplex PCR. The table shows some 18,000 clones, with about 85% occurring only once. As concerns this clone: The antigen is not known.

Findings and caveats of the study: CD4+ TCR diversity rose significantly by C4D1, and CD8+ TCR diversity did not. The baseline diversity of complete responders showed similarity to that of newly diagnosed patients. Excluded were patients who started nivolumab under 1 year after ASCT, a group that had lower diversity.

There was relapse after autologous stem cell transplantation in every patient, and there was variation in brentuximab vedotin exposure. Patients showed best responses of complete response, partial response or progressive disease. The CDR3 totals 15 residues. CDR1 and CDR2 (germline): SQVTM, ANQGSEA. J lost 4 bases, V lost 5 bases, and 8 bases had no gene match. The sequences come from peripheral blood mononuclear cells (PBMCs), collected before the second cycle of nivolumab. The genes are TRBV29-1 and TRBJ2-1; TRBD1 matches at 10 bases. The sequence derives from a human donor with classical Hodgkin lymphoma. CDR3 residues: CSVNTGDRGYNEQFF. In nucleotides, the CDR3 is TGCAGCGTTAACACCGGGGACAGGGGTTACAATGAGCAGTTCTTC.